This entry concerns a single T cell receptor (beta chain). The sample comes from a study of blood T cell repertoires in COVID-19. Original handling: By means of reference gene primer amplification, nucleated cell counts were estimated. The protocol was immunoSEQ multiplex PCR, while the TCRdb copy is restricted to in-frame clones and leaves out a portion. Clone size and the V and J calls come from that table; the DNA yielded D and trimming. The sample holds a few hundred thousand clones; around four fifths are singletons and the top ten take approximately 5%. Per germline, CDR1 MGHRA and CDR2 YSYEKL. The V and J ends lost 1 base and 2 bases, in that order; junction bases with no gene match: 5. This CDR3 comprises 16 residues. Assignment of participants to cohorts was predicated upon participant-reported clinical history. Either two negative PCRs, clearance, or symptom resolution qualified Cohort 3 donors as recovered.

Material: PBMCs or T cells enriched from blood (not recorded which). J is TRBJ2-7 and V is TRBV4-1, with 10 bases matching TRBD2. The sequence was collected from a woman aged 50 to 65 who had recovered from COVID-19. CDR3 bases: TGCGCCAGCAGCCAAGTACCACTAGCGGGAACCTACGAGCAGTACTTC. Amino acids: CASSQVPLAGTYEQYF.